The text below deals with one TCR beta chain. The antigen is unknown. Libraries were prepared by immunoSEQ multiplex PCR; TCRdb keeps only in-frame clonotypes and omits some of them. Of 100,000 to 150,000 clones detected, approximately 90% appear once; the ten largest clones hold about 1.1%. This entry belongs to a study of T cell responses to AZD1222 COVID-19 vaccine. Broader study findings: Dominant at 160-218 and 743-854, vaccine-associated CD4 TCRs also spanned spike.

Germline trimming cut 5 bases from V and 2 bases from J; bases unmatched to any gene: 7. The germline gives CDR1 MNHNY, CDR2 SVGAGI (reference sequence). The CDR3 consists of 16 residues. The TCR originated in an adult who received the AZD1222 COVID-19 vaccine. This chain uses TRBV6-6 with TRBJ2-1; 9 bases align to TRBD2. The source was peripheral blood, collected 28 days after the second AZD1222 dose. The CDR3 loop reads CASSQIAGVPYNEQFF. For the CDR3, the DNA is TGTGCCAGCAGTCAAATAGCGGGAGTCCCCTACAATGAGCAGTTCTTC.